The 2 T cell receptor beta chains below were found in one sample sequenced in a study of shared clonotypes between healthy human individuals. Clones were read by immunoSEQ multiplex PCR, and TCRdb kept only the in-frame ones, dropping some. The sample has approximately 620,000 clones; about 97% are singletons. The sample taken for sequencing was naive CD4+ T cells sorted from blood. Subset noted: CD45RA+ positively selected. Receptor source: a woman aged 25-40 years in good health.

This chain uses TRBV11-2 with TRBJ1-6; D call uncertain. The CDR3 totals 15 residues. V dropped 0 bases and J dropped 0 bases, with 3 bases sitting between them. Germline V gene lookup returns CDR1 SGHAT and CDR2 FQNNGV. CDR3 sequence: CASSLESSYNSPLHF. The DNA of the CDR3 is TGTGCCAGCAGCTTAGAGAGCTCCTATAATTCACCCCTCCACTTT. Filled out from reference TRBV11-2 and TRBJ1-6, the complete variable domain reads EAGVAQSPRYKIIEKRQSVAFWCNPISGHATLYWYQQILGQGPKLLIQFQNNGVVDDSQLPKDRFSAERLKGVDSTLKIQPAKLEDSAVYLCASSLESSYNSPLHFGNGTRLTVT.

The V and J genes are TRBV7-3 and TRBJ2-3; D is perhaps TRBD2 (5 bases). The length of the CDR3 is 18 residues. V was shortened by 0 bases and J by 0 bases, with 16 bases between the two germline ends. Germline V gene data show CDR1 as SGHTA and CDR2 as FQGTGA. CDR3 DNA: TGTGCCAGCAGCTTAACCCCTATGGCGGGTCCTAGCACAGATACGCAGTATTTT. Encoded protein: CASSLTPMAGPSTDTQYF.